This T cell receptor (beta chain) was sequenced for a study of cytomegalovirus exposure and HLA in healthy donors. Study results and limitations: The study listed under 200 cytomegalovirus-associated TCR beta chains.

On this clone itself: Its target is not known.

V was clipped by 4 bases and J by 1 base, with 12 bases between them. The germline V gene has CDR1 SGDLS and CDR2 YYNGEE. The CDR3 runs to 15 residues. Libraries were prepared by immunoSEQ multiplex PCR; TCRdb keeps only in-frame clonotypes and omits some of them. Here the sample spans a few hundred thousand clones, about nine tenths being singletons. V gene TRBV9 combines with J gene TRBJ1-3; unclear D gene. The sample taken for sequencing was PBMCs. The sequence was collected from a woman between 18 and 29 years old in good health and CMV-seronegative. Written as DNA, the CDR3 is TGTGCCAGCAGCCCCGAGGGCACGTCTGGAAACACCATATATTTT. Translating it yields CASSPEGTSGNTIYF.